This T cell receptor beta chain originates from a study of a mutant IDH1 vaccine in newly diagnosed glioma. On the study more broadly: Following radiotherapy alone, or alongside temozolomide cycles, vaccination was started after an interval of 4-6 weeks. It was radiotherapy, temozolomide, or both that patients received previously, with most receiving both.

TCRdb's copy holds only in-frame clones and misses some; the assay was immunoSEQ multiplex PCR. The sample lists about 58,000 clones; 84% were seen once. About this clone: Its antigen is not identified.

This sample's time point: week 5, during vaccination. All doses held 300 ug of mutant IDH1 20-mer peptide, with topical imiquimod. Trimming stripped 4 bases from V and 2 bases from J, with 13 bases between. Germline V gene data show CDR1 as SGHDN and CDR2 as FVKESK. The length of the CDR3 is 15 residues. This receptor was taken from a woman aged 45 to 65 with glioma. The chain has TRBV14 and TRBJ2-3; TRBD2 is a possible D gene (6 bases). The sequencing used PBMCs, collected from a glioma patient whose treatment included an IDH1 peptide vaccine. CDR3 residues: CASSRLAFSTDTQYF. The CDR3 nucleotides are TGTGCCAGCAGCCGTCTAGCGTTCTCCACAGATACGCAGTATTTT.